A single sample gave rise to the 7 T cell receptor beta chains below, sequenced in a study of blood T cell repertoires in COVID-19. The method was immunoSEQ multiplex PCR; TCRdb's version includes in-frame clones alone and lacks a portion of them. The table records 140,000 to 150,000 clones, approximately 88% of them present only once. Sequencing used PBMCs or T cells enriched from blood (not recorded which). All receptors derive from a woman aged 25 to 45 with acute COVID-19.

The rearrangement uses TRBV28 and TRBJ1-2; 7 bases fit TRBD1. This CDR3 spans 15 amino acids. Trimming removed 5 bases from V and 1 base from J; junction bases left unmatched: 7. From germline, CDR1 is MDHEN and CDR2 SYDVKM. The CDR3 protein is CASSPMTGNNYGYTF. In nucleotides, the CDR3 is TGTGCCAGCAGTCCAATGACAGGGAATAACTATGGCTACACCTTC.

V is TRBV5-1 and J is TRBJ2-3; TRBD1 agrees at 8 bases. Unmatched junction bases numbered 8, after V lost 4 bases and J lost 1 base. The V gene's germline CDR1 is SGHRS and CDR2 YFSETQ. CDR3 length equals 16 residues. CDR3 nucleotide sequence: TGCGCCAGCAGCCACTCCACAGGGGGACGCACAGATACGCAGTATTTT. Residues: CASSHSTGGRTDTQYF.

The CDR3 loop is CASSLNRADTQYF. The CDR3 DNA reads TGTGCCAGCAGCCTGAACAGAGCAGATACGCAGTATTTT. The V call is TRBV3-1 (or the pseudogene TRBV3-2), the J call TRBJ2-3; no clear D. V lost 4 bases to trimming and J lost 4 bases, with 9 bases between them. The germline gives CDR1 LGHDT, CDR2 YNNKEL (reference sequence). The CDR3 runs 13 residues.

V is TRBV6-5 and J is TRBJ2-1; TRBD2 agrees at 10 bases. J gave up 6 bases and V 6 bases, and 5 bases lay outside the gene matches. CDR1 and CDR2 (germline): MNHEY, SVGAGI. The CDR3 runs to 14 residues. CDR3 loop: CASRKSGRVNEQFF. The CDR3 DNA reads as TGTGCCAGCAGAAAGAGCGGGAGGGTCAATGAGCAGTTCTTC.

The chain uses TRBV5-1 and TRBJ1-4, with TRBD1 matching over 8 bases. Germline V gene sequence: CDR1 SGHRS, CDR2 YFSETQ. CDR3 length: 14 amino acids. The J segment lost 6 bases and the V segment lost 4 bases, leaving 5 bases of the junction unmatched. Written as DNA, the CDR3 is TGCGCCAGCAGCCCAGGGGGCATGGATGAAAAACTGTTTTTT. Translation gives CASSPGGMDEKLFF.

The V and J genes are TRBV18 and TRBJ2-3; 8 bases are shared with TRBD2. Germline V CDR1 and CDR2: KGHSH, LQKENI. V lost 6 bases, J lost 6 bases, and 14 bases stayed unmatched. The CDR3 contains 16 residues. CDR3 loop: CASSPFGLAGSDTQYF. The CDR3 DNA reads TGTGCCAGCTCTCCTTTTGGGCTAGCGGGCTCGGATACGCAGTATTTT.

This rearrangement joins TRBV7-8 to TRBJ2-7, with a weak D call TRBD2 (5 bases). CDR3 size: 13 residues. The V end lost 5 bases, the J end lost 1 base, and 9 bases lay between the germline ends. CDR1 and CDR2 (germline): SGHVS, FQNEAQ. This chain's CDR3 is CASSRLASYEQYF. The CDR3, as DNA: TGTGCCAGCAGCCGTCTAGCTTCCTACGAGCAGTACTTC. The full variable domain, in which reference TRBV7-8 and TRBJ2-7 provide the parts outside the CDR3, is GAGVSQSPRYKVAKRGQDVALRCDPISGHVSLFWYQQALGQGPEFLTYFQNEAQLDKSGLPSDRFFAERPEGSVSTLKIQRTQQEDSAVYLCASSRLASYEQYFGPGTRLTVT.